This T cell receptor (beta chain) was observed in a study of T cell responses to AZD1222 COVID-19 vaccine (dated by TCRdb to about 2021). Concerning the study at large: A total of under 250 trial participants underwent TCR sequencing, of whom about 210 had received two doses of AZD1222 and around 26 had received two doses of the MenACWY control vaccine. Enrollment into the trials was organized by age into subgroups of 18-55, 56-69 and 70-plus years, and those subgroups contained roughly 160, 29 and 62 TCR-sequenced participants, respectively.

The CDR3 regions of human TCRbeta chains were analyzed by immunosequencing. The published analysis was carried out like this. TCRs in the repertoires were compared against a reference library of SARS-CoV-2-specific TCRs that had been generated with the MIRA antigen-specificity platform. Breadth meant the fraction of unique TCRs that were SARS-CoV-2-associated, whereas depth meant the fraction of total T cells that were SARS-CoV-2-associated. Using the MIRA data, each spike-specific TCR was mapped to the spike region that the TCR reacts to and placed in a CD4 or CD8 class. Log10-transformed breadth and depth values were compared by one-way ANOVA with Sidak's multiple comparisons tests. TCRdb holds this immuneACCESS table with in-frame rearrangements only. Some clones are missing; in checked studies, unresolved V genes explain under half, and the rest has no known cause. D and trimming were read from the DNA, whereas the V and J calls and clone size are those reported in that table. In all, the sample holds roughly 70,000 clones, and 89% of those were seen once. Together, the top ten hold around 9.3% of the sample.

Taken from the germline V gene (reference sequence), the CDR1 and CDR2 loops are LNHDA and SQIVND. The CDR3, cysteine through phenylalanine, is 12 amino acids long. The DNA shown is the 36-base CDR3, in frame from base 1. V loses 3 bases, J loses 9 bases, and the germline ends lie 9 bases apart. The paper's findings and limits, for the study overall: The whole spike protein was spanned by vaccine-associated CD4 TCRs, and dominant responses were seen in regions 160-218 and 743-854. Conclusions about previously exposed vaccinees are limited because only a handful of AZD1222 recipients were SARS-CoV-2 seropositive at baseline. In the small 56-69-year group, the increase in depth fell short of significance, most likely because of low power. Nearly half of unique spike-specific TCRs reportedly recognized epitopes outside regions mutated in the B.1.351 and B.1.1.7 variants. Because no samples from the day 14 peak response were available, repertoires could be characterized only after the peak T cell response. Participants were mostly white British, with more females than males. The authors suggested clonal diversity may have been underestimated. Spike-specific TCR breadth and depth rose significantly after two AZD1222 doses compared with day 0 and with MenACWY recipients.

The time point label, as the study defines it: about 28 days (+/-7) after the second vaccine dose. AZD1222 recipients with second doses at about 4 weeks or about 12 weeks were pooled, because spike-specific TCR depth and breadth did not differ between schedules. The vaccinee samples were drawn from two UK trials, COV001 and COV002, one of which was a single-blind randomized controlled phase 2/3 trial testing AZD1222 (ChAdOx1 nCoV-19) in healthy adults. Trial participant PBMC samples were collected at day 0 and day 28 after the second dose for TCRbeta chain sequencing. Regarding this clone: Its antigen target is currently unknown. Per-nucleotide qualities are absent, and no much larger clonotype sits a single base away.

This specimen consisted of peripheral blood, obtained 28 days after the second AZD1222 dose. The chain is assembled from TRBV19 and TRBJ1-5; the D gene identity is not certain. The TCR comes from an adult who received the AZD1222 COVID-19 vaccine. The nucleotides are TGTGCCAGTAGTATTAAGTCCGGGCCCCAGCATTTT. It translates as CASSIKSGPQHF.